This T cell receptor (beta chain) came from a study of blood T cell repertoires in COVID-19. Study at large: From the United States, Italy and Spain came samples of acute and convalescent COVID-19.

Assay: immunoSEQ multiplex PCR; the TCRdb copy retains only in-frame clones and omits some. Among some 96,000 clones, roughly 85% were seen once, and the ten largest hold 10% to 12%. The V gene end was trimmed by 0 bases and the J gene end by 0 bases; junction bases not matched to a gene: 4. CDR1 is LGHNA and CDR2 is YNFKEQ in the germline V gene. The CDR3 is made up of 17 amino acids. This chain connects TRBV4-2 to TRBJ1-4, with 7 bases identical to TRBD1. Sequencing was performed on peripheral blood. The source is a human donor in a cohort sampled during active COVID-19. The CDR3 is CASSQDWDRATNEKLFF. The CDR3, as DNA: TGTGCCAGCAGCCAAGATTGGGACAGAGCAACTAATGAAAAACTGTTTTTT.